A single sample is the source of the 8 T cell receptor beta chains below, sequenced in a study of shared clonotypes between healthy human individuals. The naive CD8 subset, CD45RO-negative cells positively selected for CCR7, excluded terminally differentiated effector memory CD45RA+ cells. Method: immunoSEQ multiplex PCR; TCRdb's copy keeps in-frame clones and lacks some. This sample has about 650,000 clones, with about 95% found just once. Sequencing input: naive CD8+ T cells sorted from blood. These receptors were obtained from a woman aged 25 to 39 in good health.

For this clone: Additional DNA sequences in this sample encode the identical CDR3. The chain carries TRBV28 and TRBJ2-1; D remains ambiguous. V was shortened by 3 bases and J by 3 bases, with 3 bases between the two germline ends. Per germline, CDR1 MDHEN and CDR2 SYDVKM. The CDR3 is 12 residues long. The CDR3 DNA follows: TGTGCCAGCAGTTTCAGCTACAATGAGCAGTTCTTC. This codes for CASSFSYNEQFF. The complete variable domain, with remaining parts taken from reference TRBV28 and TRBJ2-1, reads DVKVTQSSRYLVKRTGEKVFLECVQDMDHENMFWYRQDPGLGLRLIYFSYDVKMKEKGDIPEGYSVSREKKERFSLILESASTNQTSMYLCASSFSYNEQFFGPGTRLTVL.

The rearrangement links TRBV13 to TRBJ2-1; 8 positions match TRBD2. V lost 5 bases to trimming and J lost 8 bases; unmatched junction nucleotides: 2. This CDR3 is built from 12 residues. Germline CDR1 reads PRHDT; CDR2 reads FYEKMQ (reference sequence). CDR3 in amino acids: CASSRSGDEQFF. CDR3 bases: TGTGCCAGCAGCCGTAGCGGGGATGAGCAGTTCTTC.

The rearrangement uses TRBV27 and TRBJ1-1; D may be TRBD1 (6 bases). The CDR3 extends over 13 amino acids. V was pared by 4 bases and J by 1 base, with 7 bases between. In germline, CDR1 is MNHEY, CDR2 SMNVEV (reference sequence). This CDR3 reads CASSWGQNTEAFF. CDR3 coding DNA: TGTGCCAGCAGTTGGGGACAGAACACTGAAGCTTTCTTT.

The J gene is TRBJ1-2, the V gene TRBV5-1; 9 nucleotides agree with TRBD1. Germline V CDR1 and CDR2: SGHRS, YFSETQ. The CDR3 length is 17 residues. The V gene end was trimmed by 4 bases and the J gene end by 5 bases; junction bases not matched to a gene: 15. The CDR3 DNA reads as TGCGCCAGCAGCCCGGCCCGGGACAGGGCCCCTGGGTATGGCTACACCTTC. Translation: CASSPARDRAPGYGYTF.

This sequence joins TRBV4-1 and TRBJ2-7; D not certain. With 0 bases removed from V and 2 bases from J, the gap between germline ends came to 14 bases. Germline CDR1 reads MGHRA; CDR2 reads YSYEKL. The CDR3 is 16 amino acids. The CDR3 spells CASSQDPFRGPYEQYF. In nucleotides, the CDR3 is TGCGCCAGCAGCCAAGATCCCTTTCGAGGCCCCTACGAGCAGTACTTC.

V is TRBV28 and J is TRBJ2-3; no reliable D call. Per the germline V gene, CDR1 is MDHEN and CDR2 is SYDVKM. CDR3 length: 15 amino acids. The V and J ends lost 1 base and 0 bases respectively, with 8 bases between them. The CDR3 spells CASSLFQTSTDTQYF. The CDR3 DNA reads as TGTGCCAGCAGTTTATTCCAGACTAGCACAGATACGCAGTATTTT.

The V and J genes are TRBV28 and TRBJ1-2; TRBD1 is a possible D gene (5 bases). V shed 5 bases and J shed 4 bases, with 14 bases lying between them. Germline assignment: CDR1 MDHEN and CDR2 SYDVKM. This CDR3 has 14 residues. The CDR3: CASSTNRYPYGYTF. The CDR3 DNA is TGTGCCAGCAGTACGAACAGGTATCCCTATGGCTACACCTTC.

This chain uses TRBV27 with TRBJ2-7; TRBD1 is a possible D gene (5 bases). The length of the CDR3 is 14 residues. Per the germline V gene, CDR1 is MNHEY and CDR2 is SMNVEV (reference sequence). V lost 2 bases and J 3 bases, leaving 11 bases between the germline ends. In nucleotides, the CDR3 is TGTGCCAGCAGTTTACGAATGACAGTCTACGAGCAGTACTTC. Residues: CASSLRMTVYEQYF.